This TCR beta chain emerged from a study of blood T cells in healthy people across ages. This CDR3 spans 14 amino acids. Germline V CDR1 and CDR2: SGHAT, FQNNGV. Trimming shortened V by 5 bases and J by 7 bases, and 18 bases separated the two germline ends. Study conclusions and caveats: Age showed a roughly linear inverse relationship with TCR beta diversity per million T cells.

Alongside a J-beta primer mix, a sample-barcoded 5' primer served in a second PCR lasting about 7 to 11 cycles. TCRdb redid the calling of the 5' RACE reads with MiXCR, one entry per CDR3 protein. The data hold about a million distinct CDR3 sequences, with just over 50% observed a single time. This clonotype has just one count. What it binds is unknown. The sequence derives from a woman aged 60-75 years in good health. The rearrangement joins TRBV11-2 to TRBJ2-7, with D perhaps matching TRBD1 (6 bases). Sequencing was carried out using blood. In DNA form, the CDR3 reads TGTGCCAGCAGCCCCGGGACACTAAAGGGGGAGCAGTACTTC. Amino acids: CASSPGTLKGEQYF.